This section outlines one TCR beta chain sequence together with its context. The data are from a study of blood T cell repertoires in COVID-19. Followed longitudinally, the Seattle patients had been enrolled during active infection. Original handling: Estimated nucleated cell counts came from reference gene primer amplification. The method was immunoSEQ multiplex PCR; TCRdb's version includes in-frame clones alone and lacks a portion of them. The D gene and trimming were derived from the DNA, and the V and J assignments and clone size from that table. The repertoire holds some 140,000 clones, with 70% to 85% as singletons. The clonotype was recovered from a man in his fifties or sixties with COVID-19, enrolled during active disease. Sequenced sample: peripheral blood.

CDR3 coding DNA: TGTGCCAGCAGTGGCCGACAGAACTCTGGAAACACCATATATTTT. It is translated as CASSGRQNSGNTIYF. The chain links TRBV2 to TRBJ1-3; possible D gene TRBD1, 5 bases. CDR1 and CDR2 from the germline V gene are SNHLY and FYNNEI. Trimming left V 4 bases short and J 0 bases short, with 10 bases between. CDR3 length: 15 amino acids. The full variable domain, in which reference TRBV2 and TRBJ1-3 provide the parts outside the CDR3, is EPEVTQTPSHQVTQMGQEVILRCVPISNHLYFYWYRQILGQKVEFLVSFYNNEISEKSEIFDDQFSVERPDGSNFTLKIRSTKLEDSAMYFCASSGRQNSGNTIYFGEGSWLTVV.